This is a list of T cell receptor beta chains from one sample in a study of T cell responses to AZD1222 COVID-19 vaccine. The method was immunoSEQ multiplex PCR; TCRdb's version includes in-frame clones alone and lacks a portion of them. The data hold 100,000 to 150,000 clones, with less than 95% observed a single time. The source material was peripheral blood, sampled on day 0 of MenACWY control vaccination. The origin of the receptors is an adult in good health. Both conserved end residues are part of each CDR3. The D gene is left open where the match is weak. A row's size may be missing; if present it is once, few, many or a size class.

cdr3_length,v_call,clone_size,j_call,d_call,cdr3_aa,cdr3_nt
15,TRBV10-3,few,TRBJ2-3,TRBD2,CAISEWAGATDTQYF,TGTGCCATCAGTGAGTGGGCGGGAGCAACAGATACGCAGTATTTT
16,TRBV18,few,TRBJ1-1,TRBD1,CASSPRQGGVNTEAFF,TGTGCCAGCTCACCTAGACAGGGTGGGGTGAACACTGAAGCTTTCTTT
13,TRBV7-7,.,TRBJ2-5,.,CASSSNLQETQYF,TGTGCCAGCAGCTCCAATCTTCAAGAGACCCAGTACTTC
14,TRBV5-4,.,TRBJ1-3,.,CASRGSSSGNTIYF,TGTGCCAGCAGGGGTTCGAGCTCTGGAAACACCATATATTTT
14,TRBV3-1/TRBV3-2,.,TRBJ1-1,.,CASSQFHRNTEAFF,TGTGCCAGCAGCCAATTTCACAGGAACACTGAAGCTTTCTTT
15,TRBV6-5,.,TRBJ2-1,.,CASTPGWVGYNEQFF,TGTGCCAGCACCCCGGGGTGGGTGGGTTACAATGAGCAGTTCTTC
15,TRBV19,once,TRBJ2-3,TRBD2,CASSRLAGGQDTQYF,TGTGCCAGTAGCCGACTAGCGGGAGGGCAAGATACGCAGTATTTT
13,TRBV12-3/TRBV12-4,.,TRBJ2-2,.,CASSLASTGELFF,TGTGCCAGCAGTTTAGCCTCTACCGGGGAGCTGTTTTTT
16,TRBV6-2/TRBV6-3,.,TRBJ2-1,TRBD2,CASSYVSGGSYNEQFF,TGTGCCAGCAGTTACGTAAGCGGGGGCTCCTACAATGAGCAGTTCTTC
16,TRBV27,.,TRBJ2-3,.,CASRNALGGYTDTQYF,TGTGCCAGCAGAAATGCGCTAGGGGGATACACAGATACGCAGTATTTT
12,TRBV30,.,TRBJ1-2,.,CAWSGLSYGYTF,TGTGCCTGGAGTGGGCTTTCCTATGGCTACACCTTC
17,TRBV5-4,.,TRBJ2-6,.,CASSLGLISSGANVLTF,TGTGCCAGCAGCTTGGGTCTCATCTCCTCTGGGGCCAACGTCCTGACTTTC
19,TRBV3-1/TRBV3-2,.,TRBJ2-7,.,CASSQDPAKTLRRFYEQYF,TGTGCCAGCAGCCAAGATCCAGCGAAGACACTCCGCCGATTCTACGAGCAGTACTTC
15,TRBV19,.,TRBJ2-5,TRBD2,CASSLSSGGVETQYF,TGTGCCAGTAGTCTATCTAGCGGGGGAGTGGAGACCCAGTACTTC
13,TRBV6-5,.,TRBJ1-6,.,CASSQGWNSPLHF,TGTGCCAGCAGCCAGGGGTGGAATTCACCCCTCCACTTT
14,TRBV5-1,.,TRBJ2-1,.,CASSFRGTYNEQFF,TGCGCCAGCAGCTTCCGGGGGACGTACAATGAGCAGTTCTTC
13,TRBV7-9,.,TRBJ2-5,.,CASSLGQVMAQYF,TGTGCCAGCAGCTTAGGGCAGGTCATGGCCCAGTACTTC
15,TRBV10-2,.,TRBJ2-5,TRBD2,CASSVAGGPQETQYF,TGCGCCAGCAGTGTCGCGGGAGGGCCCCAAGAGACCCAGTACTTC
15,TRBV24-1,.,TRBJ1-2,TRBD1,CATSDGQGRNYGYTF,TGTGCCACCAGTGACGGACAGGGAAGGAACTATGGCTACACCTTC
20,TRBV4-2,.,TRBJ1-6,.,CASSQEPPAGKVGYNSPLHF,TGTGCCAGCAGCCAAGAACCTCCGGCAGGCAAGGTCGGCTATAATTCACCCCTCCACTTT
15,TRBV9,.,TRBJ1-1,TRBD1,CASSVGGQGPTEAFF,TGTGCCAGCAGCGTTGGGGGACAGGGTCCCACTGAAGCTTTCTTT
15,TRBV4-3,.,TRBJ2-1,TRBD2,CASSQVGGGYNEQFF,TGCGCCAGCAGCCAAGTCGGGGGGGGATACAATGAGCAGTTCTTC
15,TRBV2,once,TRBJ2-6,.,CASSEPGAGANVLTF,TGTGCCAGCAGTGAACCAGGGGCTGGGGCCAACGTCCTGACTTTC
15,TRBV5-6,.,TRBJ1-4,.,CASSLFGGRNEKLFF,TGTGCCAGCAGCTTGTTCGGGGGGCGGAATGAAAAACTGTTTTTT
14,TRBV7-9,.,TRBJ1-1,.,CASSSPPQNTEAFF,TGTGCCAGCAGCTCACCCCCTCAGAACACTGAAGCTTTCTTT
16,TRBV28,few,TRBJ1-5,.,CASSFSGPPGNQPQHF,TGTGCCAGCAGTTTCTCTGGGCCCCCGGGGAATCAGCCCCAGCATTTT
12,TRBV28,.,TRBJ1-5,TRBD1,CASSFDRDREHF,TGTGCCAGCAGTTTTGACCGGGACAGGGAGCATTTT
13,TRBV6-6,.,TRBJ1-2,.,CASSDRLLDGYTF,TGTGCCAGCAGTGACAGGTTACTGGATGGCTACACCTTC